The 18 T cell receptor beta chains given below trace back to one sample, sequenced in a study of blood T cell repertoires in COVID-19. Here immunoSEQ multiplex PCR was the method, and the copy in TCRdb shows in-frame clones only, minus some. The sample records around 220,000 clones, 70% to 90% being singletons. Input material: peripheral blood. These receptors were collected from a woman aged 40 to 50 who had recovered from COVID-19.

The chain has TRBV19 and TRBJ2-2; 9 bases are shared with TRBD1. V gave up 5 bases and J gave up 4 bases; unmatched junction bases: 11. CDR3 length equals 17 residues. The V gene's germline CDR1 is LNHDA and CDR2 SQIVND (reference sequence). CDR3: CASSFKTGQGRTGELFF. The CDR3 DNA reads TGTGCCAGTAGTTTCAAAACGGGACAGGGACGCACCGGGGAGCTGTTTTTT.

The chain couples TRBV19 to TRBJ1-2; D unclear. V lost 1 base and J 4 bases, leaving 7 bases between the germline ends. The CDR3 spans 13 residues. Germline-derived CDR1 and CDR2 are LNHDA and SQIVND (reference sequence). CDR3: CASSIAAGYGYTF. The CDR3 DNA reads as TGTGCCAGTAGTATAGCTGCCGGCTATGGCTACACCTTC.

The CDR3 DNA sequence: TGTGCCAGCAGTTACCACTTCGCTCAGCCCCAGCATTTT. This gives the protein CASSYHFAQPQHF. V is TRBV6-2 or TRBV6-3 and J is TRBJ1-5, with D uncertain. The CDR3 covers 13 residues. The germline gives CDR1 MNHEY, CDR2 SVGEGT. V gave up 2 bases and J gave up 6 bases, with 8 bases separating them.

This clone was seen once. J is TRBJ2-7 and V is TRBV20-1, with 8 bases matching TRBD1. After removal of 3 bases from V and 7 bases from J, the junction contained 11 bases not matched to a gene. Germline loops: CDR1 DFQATT, CDR2 SNEGSKA (reference sequence). This CDR3 is 14 amino acids long. CDR3 region: CSASSSRGLYEQYF. The CDR3, as DNA: TGCAGTGCTAGTTCTTCCAGGGGGCTTTATGAGCAGTACTTC.

This sequence joins TRBV7-9 and TRBJ1-3; D call uncertain. V lost 8 bases to trimming and J lost 0 bases, with 17 bases between them. CDR3 length equals 16 residues. Germline V lookup: CDR1 SEHNR, CDR2 FQNEAQ (reference sequence). The CDR3, as DNA: TGTGCCAGCCTAATATCAGCGGGCGACTCTGGAAACACCATATATTTT. Its translation: CASLISAGDSGNTIYF.

The gene calls are TRBV3-1 (or the pseudogene TRBV3-2) and TRBJ1-1; 10 bases are shared with TRBD1. The CDR3 loop spans 15 amino acids. Germline trimming cut 1 base from V and 6 bases from J; bases unmatched to any gene: 5. From germline, CDR1 is LGHDT and CDR2 YNNKEL (reference sequence). DNA for the CDR3: TGTGCCAGCAGCCAAGCGACAGGGGGCTTCTCTGAAGCTTTCTTT. Translating gives CASSQATGGFSEAFF.

The V call is TRBV9, the J call TRBJ1-6; 7 nucleotides align to TRBD1. The CDR3 is 17 residues long. Germline V CDR1 and CDR2: SGDLS, YYNGEE. V dropped 4 bases and J dropped 6; count of bases not matched to a gene: 13. DNA of the CDR3: TGTGCCAGCAGCCCCCTCTGGGGGGACAGTGTTAATTCACCCCTCCACTTT. Protein sequence: CASSPLWGDSVNSPLHF. Based on the CDR3 plus reference TRBV9 and TRBJ1-6, the full variable domain is DSGVTQTPKHLITATGQRVTLRCSPRSGDLSVYWYQQSLDQGLQFLIQYYNGEERAKGNILERFSAQQFPDLHSELNLSSLELGDSALYFCASSPLWGDSVNSPLHFGNGTRLTVT.

The chain recombines TRBV7-3 with TRBJ1-2; perhaps TRBD1 as D (6 bases). V was pared by 4 bases and J by 0 bases, with 12 bases between. Germline V gives CDR1 SGHTA, CDR2 FQGTGA. The CDR3 totals 15 residues. CDR3 amino acids: CASSSWDISNYGYTF. The CDR3, as DNA: TGTGCCAGCAGCTCCTGGGACATCTCTAACTATGGCTACACCTTC.

J is TRBJ2-7 and V is TRBV7-2; D not certain. This CDR3 contains 17 residues. Germline V CDR1 and CDR2: SGHTA, FQGNSA. V was clipped by 0 bases and J by 3 bases, with 18 bases between them. The CDR3: CASSLAHAANKVYEQYF. DNA for the CDR3: TGTGCCAGCAGCTTAGCACACGCTGCAAATAAAGTCTACGAGCAGTACTTC.

The chain couples TRBV19 to TRBJ1-5; D call uncertain. Looked up from germline, CDR1 is LNHDA and CDR2 is SQIVND (reference sequence). CDR3 length equals 13 residues. V lost 5 bases to trimming and J lost 8 bases, with 13 bases between them. DNA of the CDR3: TGTGCCAGTAGTCTCGGGCTGAGGGAGCCCCAGCATTTT. Translation gives CASSLGLREPQHF.

This clone was detected once. The chain links TRBV19 to TRBJ2-7, with D perhaps matching TRBD2 (6 bases). Per germline, CDR1 LNHDA and CDR2 SQIVND (reference sequence). V lost 5 bases and J 0 bases, leaving 11 bases between the germline ends. The CDR3 runs 14 residues. The CDR3 nucleotides read TGTGCCAGTAGTGCGGGACCGAGCTCCTACGAGCAGTACTTC. Amino acid sequence: CASSAGPSSYEQYF.

V usage is TRBV6-5 and J usage is TRBJ1-5; D perhaps matches TRBD1 (6 bases). The CDR3 consists of 15 residues. CDR1 MNHEY and CDR2 SVGAGI come from the germline V gene. Trimming pared 8 bases from V and 7 bases from J, leaving 21 bases between. The CDR3 region is CASAPPGGGHQPQHF. CDR3 in DNA: TGTGCCAGCGCACCCCCCGGTGGGGGCCACCAGCCCCAGCATTTT.

The chain combines TRBV15 with TRBJ2-1; tentative D call: TRBD1 (5 bases). The CDR3 is 14 amino acids. Per the germline V gene, CDR1 is LNHNV and CDR2 is YYDKDF (reference sequence). Trimming stripped 7 bases from V and 11 bases from J, with 21 bases between. The CDR3 loop reads CATTNFDRPAQQFF. The CDR3 DNA is TGTGCCACCACCAACTTTGACAGACCAGCTCAGCAGTTCTTC.

The rearrangement links TRBV3-1 (or the pseudogene TRBV3-2) to TRBJ1-2, with 8 nucleotides matching TRBD1. Trimming cost V 6 bases and J 6 bases; bases outside gene matches: 6. This CDR3 has 13 residues. Germline V gene sequence: CDR1 LGHDT, CDR2 YNNKEL (reference sequence). The CDR3 here is CASRSTGAHGYTF. In DNA form, the CDR3 reads TGTGCCAGCAGGTCGACAGGGGCCCATGGCTACACCTTC.

The chain combines TRBV9 with TRBJ2-5; 10 bases are a match to TRBD2. The trim removed 7 bases at V and 5 bases at J, leaving 5 bases unmatched. CDR3 size: 13 residues. CDR1 and CDR2 from the germline V gene are SGDLS and YYNGEE. CDR3 amino acids: CASGAGGQETQYF. CDR3 in DNA: TGTGCCAGCGGAGCGGGGGGGCAGGAGACCCAGTACTTC.

This sequence joins TRBV18 and TRBJ2-1; the match to TRBD2 covers 11 bases. CDR1 and CDR2 (germline): KGHSH, LQKENI. This CDR3 region has 16 residues. Losses at the gene ends were 5 bases for V and 8 bases for J; bases not matched to a gene: 11. CDR3 bases: TGTGCCAGCTCAATTACTCTAGCGGGAGGAAGAGATGAGCAGTTCTTC. Translation gives CASSITLAGGRDEQFF.

This clone was detected only a few times. This chain joins TRBV5-6 and TRBJ1-2; TRBD1 aligns across 12 bases. Germline trimming cut 4 bases from V and 4 bases from J; bases unmatched to any gene: 5. CDR3 length equals 15 residues. Germline CDR1 SGHDT, CDR2 YYEEEE. In nucleotides, the CDR3 is TGTGCCAGCAGCATGGGACAGGGGGCCGTCTATGGCTACACCTTC. Its protein product is CASSMGQGAVYGYTF.

The chain recombines TRBV6-5 with TRBJ2-5, with 7 bases identical to TRBD2. The CDR3 contains 13 residues. V shed 6 bases and J 6 bases; nucleotides not matched to a gene: 7. The germline V gene encodes CDR1 MNHEY and CDR2 SVGAGI. The CDR3 DNA reads as TGTGCCAGCAGGCAGCGGGGTTCTAAGACCCAGTACTTC. Translating it yields CASRQRGSKTQYF.